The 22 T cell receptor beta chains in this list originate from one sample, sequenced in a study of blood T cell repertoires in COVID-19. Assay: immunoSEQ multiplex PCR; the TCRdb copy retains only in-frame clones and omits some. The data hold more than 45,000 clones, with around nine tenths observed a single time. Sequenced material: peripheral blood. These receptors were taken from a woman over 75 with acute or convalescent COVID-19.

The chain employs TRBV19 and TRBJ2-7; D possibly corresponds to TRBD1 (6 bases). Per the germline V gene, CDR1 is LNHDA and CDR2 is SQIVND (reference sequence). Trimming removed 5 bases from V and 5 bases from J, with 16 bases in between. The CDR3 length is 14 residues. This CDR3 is CASSRTGISDEQYF. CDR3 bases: TGTGCCAGTAGTCGTACAGGGATCTCGGACGAGCAGTACTTC.

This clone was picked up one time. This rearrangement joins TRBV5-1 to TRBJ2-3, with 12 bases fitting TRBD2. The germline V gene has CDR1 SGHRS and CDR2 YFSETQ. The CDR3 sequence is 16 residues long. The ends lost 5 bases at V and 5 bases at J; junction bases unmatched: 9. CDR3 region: CASRPSTSGSGDTQYF. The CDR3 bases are TGCGCCAGCAGACCCTCGACTAGCGGGAGTGGAGATACGCAGTATTTT.

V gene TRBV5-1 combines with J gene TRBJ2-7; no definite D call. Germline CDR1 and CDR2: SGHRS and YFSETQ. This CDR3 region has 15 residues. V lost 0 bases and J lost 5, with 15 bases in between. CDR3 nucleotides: TGCGCCAGCAGCTTGGAGAGGATGACTTCTCACGAGCAGTACTTC. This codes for CASSLERMTSHEQYF. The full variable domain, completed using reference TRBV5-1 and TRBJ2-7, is KAGVTQTPRYLIKTRGQQVTLSCSPISGHRSVSWYQQTPGQGLQFLFEYFSETQRNKGNFPGRFSGRQFSNSRSEMNVSTLELGDSALYLCASSLERMTSHEQYFGPGTRLTVT.

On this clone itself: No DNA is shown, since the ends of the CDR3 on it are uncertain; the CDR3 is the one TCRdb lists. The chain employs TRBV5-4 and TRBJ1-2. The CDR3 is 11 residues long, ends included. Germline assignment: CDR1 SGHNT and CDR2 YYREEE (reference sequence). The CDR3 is CASSTSGGYTF.

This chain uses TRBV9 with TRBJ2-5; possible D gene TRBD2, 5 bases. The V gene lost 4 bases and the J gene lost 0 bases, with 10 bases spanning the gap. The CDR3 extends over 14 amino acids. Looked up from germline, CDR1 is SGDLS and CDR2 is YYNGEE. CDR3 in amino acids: CASSPRGNQETQYF. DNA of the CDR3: TGTGCCAGCAGCCCCCGGGGAAACCAAGAGACCCAGTACTTC.

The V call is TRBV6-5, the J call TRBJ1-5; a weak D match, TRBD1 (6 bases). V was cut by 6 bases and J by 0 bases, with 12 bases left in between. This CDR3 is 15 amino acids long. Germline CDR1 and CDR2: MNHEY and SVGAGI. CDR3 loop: CASSRDIRSNQPQHF. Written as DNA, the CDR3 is TGTGCCAGCAGCCGGGACATCCGTAGCAATCAGCCCCAGCATTTT.

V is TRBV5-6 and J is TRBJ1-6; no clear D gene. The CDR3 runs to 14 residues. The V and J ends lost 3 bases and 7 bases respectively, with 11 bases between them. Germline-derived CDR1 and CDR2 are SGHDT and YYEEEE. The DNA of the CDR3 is TGTGCCAGCAGCTGGACTCCCGGCAATTCACCCCTCCACTTT. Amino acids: CASSWTPGNSPLHF. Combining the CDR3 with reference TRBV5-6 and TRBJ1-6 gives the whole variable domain DAGVTQSPTHLIKTRGQQVTLRCSPKSGHDTVSWYQQALGQGPQFIFQYYEEEERQRGNFPDRFSGHQFPNYSSELNVNALLLGDSALYLCASSWTPGNSPLHFGNGTRLTVT.

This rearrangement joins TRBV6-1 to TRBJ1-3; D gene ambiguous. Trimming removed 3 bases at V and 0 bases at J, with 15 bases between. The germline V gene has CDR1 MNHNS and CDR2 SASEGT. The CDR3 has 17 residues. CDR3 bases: TGTGCCAGCAGTGATTGGGCCCGGAAGCTCTCTGGAAACACCATATATTTT. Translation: CASSDWARKLSGNTIYF.

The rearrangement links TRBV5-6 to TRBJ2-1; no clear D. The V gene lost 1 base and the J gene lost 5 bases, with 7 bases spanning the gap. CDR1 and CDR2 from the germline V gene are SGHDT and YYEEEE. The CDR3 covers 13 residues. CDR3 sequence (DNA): TGTGCCAGCAGCTTGCTTCCAGACAATGAGCAGTTCTTC. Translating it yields CASSLLPDNEQFF.

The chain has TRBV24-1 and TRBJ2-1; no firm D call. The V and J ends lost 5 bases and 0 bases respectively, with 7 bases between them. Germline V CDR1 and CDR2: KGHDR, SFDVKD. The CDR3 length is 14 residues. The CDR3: CATSGASSYNEQFF. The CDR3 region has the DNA TGTGCCACCAGTGGTGCGAGCTCCTACAATGAGCAGTTCTTC.

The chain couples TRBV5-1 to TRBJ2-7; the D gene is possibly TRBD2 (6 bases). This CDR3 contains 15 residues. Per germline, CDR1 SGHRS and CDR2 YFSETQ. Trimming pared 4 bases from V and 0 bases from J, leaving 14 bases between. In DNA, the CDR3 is TGCGCCAGCAGCCGCGGGGCGGGAAGCTCCTACGAGCAGTACTTC. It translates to CASSRGAGSSYEQYF. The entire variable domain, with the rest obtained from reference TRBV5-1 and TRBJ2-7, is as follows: KAGVTQTPRYLIKTRGQQVTLSCSPISGHRSVSWYQQTPGQGLQFLFEYFSETQRNKGNFPGRFSGRQFSNSRSEMNVSTLELGDSALYLCASSRGAGSSYEQYFGPGTRLTVT.

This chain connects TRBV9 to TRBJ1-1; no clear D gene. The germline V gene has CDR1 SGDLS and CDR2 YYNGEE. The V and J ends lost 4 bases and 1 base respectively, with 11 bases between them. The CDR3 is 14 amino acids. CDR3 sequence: CASSRRTGNTEAFF. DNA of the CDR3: TGTGCCAGCAGCCGGAGGACGGGGAACACTGAAGCTTTCTTT. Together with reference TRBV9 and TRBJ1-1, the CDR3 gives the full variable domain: DSGVTQTPKHLITATGQRVTLRCSPRSGDLSVYWYQQSLDQGLQFLIQYYNGEERAKGNILERFSAQQFPDLHSELNLSSLELGDSALYFCASSRRTGNTEAFFGQGTRLTVV.

For the CDR3, the DNA is TGTGCCAGCAGTTACAGCAACTATGGCTACACCTTC. Its translation is CASSYSNYGYTF. This chain links TRBV6-2 or TRBV6-3 with TRBJ1-2, with no clear D. Germline V gene data show CDR1 as MNHEY and CDR2 as SVGEGT. V lost 2 bases and J lost 2, with 3 bases in between. The CDR3 has 12 residues.

The CDR3 region has the DNA TGTGCCAGTGGGCAGTCCTACGAGCAGTACTTC. Translating gives CASGQSYEQYF. The V call is TRBV19, the J call TRBJ2-7, with no clear D. The germline V gene encodes CDR1 LNHDA and CDR2 SQIVND (reference sequence). V was cut by 8 bases and J by 1 base, with 6 bases left in between. The CDR3 contains 11 residues. The full variable domain, its missing parts supplied by reference TRBV19 and TRBJ2-7, is DGGITQSPKYLFRKEGQNVTLSCEQNLNHDAMYWYRQDPGQGLRLIYYSQIVNDFQKGDIAEGYSVSREKKESFPLTVTSAQKNPTAFYLCASGQSYEQYFGPGTRLTVT.

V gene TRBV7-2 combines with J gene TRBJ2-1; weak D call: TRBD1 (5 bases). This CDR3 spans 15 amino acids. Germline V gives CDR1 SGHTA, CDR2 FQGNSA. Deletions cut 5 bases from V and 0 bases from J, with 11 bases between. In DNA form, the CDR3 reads TGTGCCAGCAGCCAGGGATTTAGCTCCTACAATGAGCAGTTCTTC. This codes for CASSQGFSSYNEQFF.

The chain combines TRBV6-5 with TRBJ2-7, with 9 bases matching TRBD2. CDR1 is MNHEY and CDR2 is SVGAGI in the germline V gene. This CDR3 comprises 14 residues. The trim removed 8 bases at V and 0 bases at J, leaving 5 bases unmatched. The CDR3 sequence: CASYRAGGSYEQYF. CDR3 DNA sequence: TGTGCCAGCTATCGAGCGGGAGGCTCCTACGAGCAGTACTTC.

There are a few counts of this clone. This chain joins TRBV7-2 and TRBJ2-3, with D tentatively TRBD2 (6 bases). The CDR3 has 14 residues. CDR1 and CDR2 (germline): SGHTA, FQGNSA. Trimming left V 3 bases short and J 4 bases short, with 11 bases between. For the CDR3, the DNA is TGTGCCAGCAGCTTCGGCGGGGCGGCAGATACGCAGTATTTT. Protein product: CASSFGGAADTQYF.

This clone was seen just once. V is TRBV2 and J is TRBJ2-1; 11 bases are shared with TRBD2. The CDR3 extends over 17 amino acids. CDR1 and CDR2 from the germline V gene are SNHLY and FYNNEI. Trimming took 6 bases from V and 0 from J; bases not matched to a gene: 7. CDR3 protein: CASSGGLAASSYNEQFF. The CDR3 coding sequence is TGTGCCAGCAGCGGGGGACTAGCGGCAAGCTCCTACAATGAGCAGTTCTTC.

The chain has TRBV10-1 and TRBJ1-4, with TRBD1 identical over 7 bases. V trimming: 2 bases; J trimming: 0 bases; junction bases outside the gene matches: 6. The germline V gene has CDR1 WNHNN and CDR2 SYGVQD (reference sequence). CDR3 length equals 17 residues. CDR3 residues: CASSEGGQEATNEKLFF. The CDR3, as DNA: TGCGCCAGCAGTGAGGGAGGACAGGAAGCAACTAATGAAAAACTGTTTTTT.

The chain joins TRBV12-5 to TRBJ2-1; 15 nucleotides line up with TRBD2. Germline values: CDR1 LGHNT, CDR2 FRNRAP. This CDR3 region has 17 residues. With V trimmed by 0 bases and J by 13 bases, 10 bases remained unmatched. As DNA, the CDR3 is TGTGCTAGTGGTTTGGTAGGAGGGACTAGCGGGAGGAATTCTCAGTTCTTC. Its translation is CASGLVGGTSGRNSQFF.

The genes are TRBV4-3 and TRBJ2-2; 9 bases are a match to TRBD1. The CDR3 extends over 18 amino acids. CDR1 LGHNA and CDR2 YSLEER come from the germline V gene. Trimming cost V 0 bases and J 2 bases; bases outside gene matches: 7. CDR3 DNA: TGCGCCAGCAGCCAAGATCCATGGACAGGGGATAACACCGGGGAGCTGTTTTTT. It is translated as CASSQDPWTGDNTGELFF.

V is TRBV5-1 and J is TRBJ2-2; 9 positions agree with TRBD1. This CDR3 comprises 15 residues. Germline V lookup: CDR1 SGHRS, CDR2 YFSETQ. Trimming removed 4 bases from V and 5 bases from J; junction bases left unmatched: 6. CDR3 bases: TGCGCCAGCAGCGGGGGACAGGGTTCAACCGGGGAGCTGTTTTTT. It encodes CASSGGQGSTGELFF.